Here is one TCR beta chain with its context. No antigen is known for it. TCRdb called the 5' RACE reads again in MiXCR, with one record for every CDR3 protein. The repertoire consists of 340,000 or so distinct CDR3 sequences, with roughly 13% occurring once and the leading ten covering about 21%. This sample was taken from a study of T-cell memory formation after mild COVID-19. On the study more broadly: Among the donors, TCR clusters were largely specific to each donor.

Study conclusions and caveats: Mainly CM and EM harbored the contracting CD4+ clones; mainly EMRA harbored the CD8+ ones. Pre-infection memory carried some responding clones, suggesting that cross-reactive memory joined.

The sequenced material came from PBMCs or a T cell subset sorted from them (not recorded which). The sequence came from a young man who had mild COVID-19 (a few samples of this study predate the infection). Cell type and time point are not known.

The CDR3 loop is CASSRQRGAGYGYTF. DNA for the CDR3: TGTGCCAGCAGCCGCCAGAGGGGGGCGGGCTATGGCTACACCTTC. The rearrangement joins TRBV12-3 or TRBV12-4 to TRBJ1-2; weak D call: TRBD1 (6 bases). Trimming took 6 bases from V and 4 from J, leaving 18 bases between them. The CDR3 runs to 15 residues.